This TCR beta chain was documented in a study of blood T cell repertoires in COVID-19. The overall study: Specimens from acute and convalescent COVID-19 originated in the United States, Italy and Spain. Sample material is recorded as cDNA or gDNA derived from T cells, B-cell-depleted T cells, or PBMCs.

Original analysis: Estimation of nucleated cell counts relied on the amplification of reference gene primers. The method was immunoSEQ multiplex PCR; TCRdb's version includes in-frame clones alone and lacks a portion of them. For V, J and clone size, that table is used; D and trimming come from the DNA. The table has 120,000 or so clones, approximately 83% seen once. From germline, CDR1 is MGHDK and CDR2 SYGVNS. The trim removed 3 bases at V and 9 bases at J, leaving 10 bases unmatched. This CDR3 is 15 amino acids long. The sample consisted of peripheral blood. This sequence joins TRBV25-1 and TRBJ2-3; 9 bases align to TRBD1. The receptor was derived from a woman aged 80 or over with acute or convalescent COVID-19. The CDR3 coding sequence is TGTGCCAGCAGTGAGGGTGGACAGGGGCCAGGCACGCAGTATTTT. This encodes CASSEGGQGPGTQYF.